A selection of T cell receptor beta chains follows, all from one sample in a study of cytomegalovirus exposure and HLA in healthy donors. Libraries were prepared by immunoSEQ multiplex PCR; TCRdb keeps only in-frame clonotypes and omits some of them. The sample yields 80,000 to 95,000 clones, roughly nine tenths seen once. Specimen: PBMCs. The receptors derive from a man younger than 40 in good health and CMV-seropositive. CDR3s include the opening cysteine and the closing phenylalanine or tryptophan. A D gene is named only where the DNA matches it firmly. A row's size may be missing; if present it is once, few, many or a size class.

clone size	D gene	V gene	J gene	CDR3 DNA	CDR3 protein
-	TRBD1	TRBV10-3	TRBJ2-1	TGTGCCATCAGCCACGAGGGGACAGGGGCAGGTTATGAGCAGTTCTTC	CAISHEGTGAGYEQFF
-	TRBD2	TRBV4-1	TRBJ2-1	TGCGCCAGCAGCCATGCAGGACTAGCGGGAGACAATGAGCAGTTCTTC	CASSHAGLAGDNEQFF
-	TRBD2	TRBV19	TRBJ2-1	TGTGCCAGTAGTATTTACGGGAGGGCCAATGAGCAGTTCTTC	CASSIYGRANEQFF
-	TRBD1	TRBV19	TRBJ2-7	TGTGCCAGTAGTTTGACAGGGGGCAGGTACGAGCAGTACTTC	CASSLTGGRYEQYF
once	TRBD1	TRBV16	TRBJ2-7	TGTGCCAGCACCCCAGGGGGTTACGAGCAGTACTTC	CASTPGGYEQYF
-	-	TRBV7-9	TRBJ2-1	TGTGCCAGCTCCTTCCGGCCGGGGGACGGTGAGCAGTTCTTC	CASSFRPGDGEQFF
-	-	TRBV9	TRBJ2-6	TGTGCCAGCAGCGTAGCAGCAGGCTCTGGGGCCAACGTCCTGACTTTC	CASSVAAGSGANVLTF
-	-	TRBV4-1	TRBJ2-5	TGCGCCAGCAGCCACAAGGCCAGACAACAAGAGACCCAGTACTTC	CASSHKARQQETQYF
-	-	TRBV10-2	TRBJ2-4	TGCGCCAGCAGTGAGTCGGGCAACCAAAACATTCAGTACTTC	CASSESGNQNIQYF
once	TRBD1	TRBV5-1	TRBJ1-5	TGCGCCAGCAGCTTGGGGACAGGGGGCGGTCAGCCCCAGCATTTT	CASSLGTGGGQPQHF
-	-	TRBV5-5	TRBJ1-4	TGTGCCAGCAGCTTGGGCGGGGTAGCCGAAAAACTGTTTTTT	CASSLGGVAEKLFF
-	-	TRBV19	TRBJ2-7	TGTGCCAGTAGTAGGGCAGGAACCGCCTACGAGCAGTACTTC	CASSRAGTAYEQYF
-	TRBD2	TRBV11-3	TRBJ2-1	TGTGCCAGCAGCCCCGGGACTAGCATGAGCGAGCAGTTCTTC	CASSPGTSMSEQFF
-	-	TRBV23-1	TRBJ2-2	TGCGCCAGCAGTCAAAGACAAAACACCGGGGAGCTGTTTTTT	CASSQRQNTGELFF
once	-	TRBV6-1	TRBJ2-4	TGTGCCCCGGAGGCCCTAGCCAAAAACATTCAGTACTTC	CAPEALAKNIQYF